The 29 T cell receptor beta chains below all came from one sample that was sequenced in a study of radiotherapy plus CTLA-4 blockade in lung cancer. Generated by immunoSEQ multiplex PCR, the TCRdb table keeps only in-frame clones and is missing some. The sample includes about 86,000 clones, 80% to 85% of them seen just once. Specimen: peripheral blood, collected from a patient treated with radiotherapy plus ipilimumab. The receptor source for this set is a human donor with non-small cell lung cancer who had stable disease on radiotherapy plus ipilimumab.

The rearrangement links TRBV19 to TRBJ1-2, with 7 bases fitting TRBD1. The germline CDR1 and CDR2 sequences are LNHDA and SQIVND (reference sequence). Germline trimming cut 5 bases from V and 3 bases from J; bases unmatched to any gene: 6. This CDR3 is 14 amino acids long. In nucleotides, the CDR3 is TGTGCCAGTAGTTCAACAGGGGACTACTATGGCTACACCTTC. Residues: CASSSTGDYYGYTF.

This chain links TRBV11-3 with TRBJ2-3, with TRBD1 matching 8 bases. The CDR3 runs 18 residues. CDR1 and CDR2 from the germline V gene are SGHNT and YENEEA. V lost 0 bases and J lost 3; bases outside the gene matches: 11. The CDR3 loop is CASSLDRNRGSRTDTQYF. The CDR3 bases are TGTGCCAGCAGCTTAGATCGGAACAGGGGGTCCCGGACAGATACGCAGTATTTT. Using reference TRBV11-3 and TRBJ2-3 for the parts outside the CDR3, the full variable domain is EAGVVQSPRYKIIEKKQPVAFWCNPISGHNTLYWYLQNLGQGPELLIRYENEEAVDDSQLPKDRFSAERLKGVDSTLKIQPAELGDSAVYLCASSLDRNRGSRTDTQYFGPGTRLTVL.

This rearrangement joins TRBV5-1 to TRBJ1-1; D remains ambiguous. From germline, CDR1 is SGHRS and CDR2 YFSETQ. V was pared by 5 bases and J by 3 bases, with 11 bases between. The CDR3 runs 13 residues. CDR3 sequence (DNA): TGCGCCAGCAGTTCGAAGTCAGACACTGAAGCTTTCTTT. Translation: CASSSKSDTEAFF.

The rearrangement uses TRBV7-8 and TRBJ2-7; TRBD2 might be the D (5 bases). Trimming pared 0 bases from V and 4 bases from J, leaving 7 bases between. The CDR3 runs 13 residues. The germline V gene has CDR1 SGHVS and CDR2 FQNEAQ. CDR3 amino acids: CASSLAPGYEQYF. The CDR3 DNA reads TGTGCCAGCAGCTTAGCCCCGGGGTACGAGCAGTACTTC.

The chain uses TRBV6-1 and TRBJ1-2, with a weak D call TRBD1 (5 bases). Germline CDR1 is MNHNS and CDR2 is SASEGT. The CDR3 is 14 amino acids. V lost 2 bases to trimming and J lost 5 bases, with 12 bases between them. The CDR3 spells CASSELQGRYGYTF. As DNA, the CDR3 is TGTGCCAGCAGTGAATTGCAGGGTCGGTATGGCTACACCTTC.

This clone was recorded a few times. The chain joins TRBV7-3 to TRBJ2-6; D call uncertain. Germline V gene lookup returns CDR1 SGHTA and CDR2 FQGTGA. Trimming took 6 bases from V and 0 from J, leaving 6 bases between them. This CDR3 is 14 amino acids long. The DNA of the CDR3 is TGTGCCAGCAGTTATTCCTCTGGGGCCAACGTCCTGACTTTC. Its translation: CASSYSSGANVLTF.

V gene TRBV4-1 combines with J gene TRBJ2-5, with 8 bases that match TRBD1. V dropped 5 bases and J dropped 5; count of bases not matched to a gene: 4. Germline V gene data show CDR1 as MGHRA and CDR2 as YSYEKL. This CDR3 contains 13 residues. The CDR3 DNA follows: TGCGCCAGCAGCGGACAGGGCGAGGAGACCCAGTACTTC. This sequence encodes CASSGQGEETQYF.

The V and J genes are TRBV30 and TRBJ2-2; D is perhaps TRBD1 or TRBD2 (5 bases each). Trimming left V 2 bases short and J 6 bases short, with 25 bases between. The CDR3 runs to 18 residues. Germline CDR1 reads GTSNPN; CDR2 reads SVGIG (reference sequence). The CDR3 coding sequence is TGTGCCTGGAGTAGGACCGGGGCTAGCCTTAAAGGGGCCGGGGAGCTGTTTTTT. Its protein is CAWSRTGASLKGAGELFF.

This chain uses TRBV9 with TRBJ1-4; weak D call: TRBD1 (5 bases). V was shortened by 0 bases and J by 5 bases, with 11 bases between the two germline ends. The CDR3 consists of 15 residues. Per the germline V gene, CDR1 is SGDLS and CDR2 is YYNGEE. CDR3 in amino acids: CASSVVGGTNEKLFF. The CDR3, as DNA: TGTGCCAGCAGCGTAGTTGGGGGAACGAATGAAAAACTGTTTTTT. Full variable domain (outside the CDR3, taken from reference TRBV9 and TRBJ1-4): DSGVTQTPKHLITATGQRVTLRCSPRSGDLSVYWYQQSLDQGLQFLIQYYNGEERAKGNILERFSAQQFPDLHSELNLSSLELGDSALYFCASSVVGGTNEKLFFGSGTQLSVL.

This chain uses TRBV29-1 with TRBJ2-7; 8 nucleotides align to TRBD1. The CDR3 has 13 residues. Per germline, CDR1 SQVTM and CDR2 ANQGSEA. Trimming took 4 bases from V and 4 from J; bases not matched to a gene: 6. For the CDR3, the DNA is TGCAGCGTTGCACAGGGGGAATGGTACGAGCAGTACTTC. The encoded protein is CSVAQGEWYEQYF.

The J gene is TRBJ2-7, the V gene TRBV28, with D perhaps TRBD1 or TRBD2 (5 bases each). In germline, CDR1 is MDHEN, CDR2 SYDVKM. The V end was cut by 6 bases, the J end by 2 bases, with 17 bases between. This CDR3 spans 15 amino acids. DNA for the CDR3: TGTGCCAGCAGCCGCAACCCGGGACCCCCCTACGAGCAGTACTTC. Encoded protein: CASSRNPGPPYEQYF. The whole variable domain, filled in from reference TRBV28 and TRBJ2-7, reads DVKVTQSSRYLVKRTGEKVFLECVQDMDHENMFWYRQDPGLGLRLIYFSYDVKMKEKGDIPEGYSVSREKKERFSLILESASTNQTSMYLCASSRNPGPPYEQYFGPGTRLTVT.

This clone was counted only a few times. The genes are TRBV6-6 and TRBJ1-4; 11 bases agree with TRBD1. The germline V gene encodes CDR1 MNHNY and CDR2 SVGAGI (reference sequence). V gave up 7 bases and J gave up 8 bases; unmatched junction bases: 6. This CDR3 has 14 amino acids. CDR3 sequence: CASTRTGGDEKLFF. For the CDR3, the DNA is TGTGCCAGCACCCGGACAGGGGGCGACGAAAAACTGTTTTTT.

CDR3 loop: CASSVRQNYNSPLHF. CDR3 bases: TGCGCCAGCAGCGTTCGACAGAATTATAATTCACCCCTCCACTTT. The chain combines TRBV5-1 with TRBJ1-6; possible D gene TRBD1, 5 bases. From germline, CDR1 is SGHRS and CDR2 YFSETQ. V was pared by 4 bases and J by 4 bases, with 12 bases between. CDR3 length: 15 amino acids.

The V call is TRBV2, the J call TRBJ2-5, with TRBD2 matching 10 bases. The germline gives CDR1 SNHLY, CDR2 FYNNEI. CDR3 size: 16 residues. V trimming: 1 base; J trimming: 5 bases; junction bases outside the gene matches: 7. CDR3 protein: CASSEGSAGGRETQYF. In nucleotides, the CDR3 is TGTGCCAGCAGTGAAGGTTCAGCGGGGGGGCGGGAGACCCAGTACTTC.

This rearrangement joins TRBV11-1 to TRBJ2-7, with D perhaps TRBD1 or TRBD2 (5 bases each). The ends were cut back, 2 bases at V and 0 bases at J, with 14 bases in the middle. The CDR3 sequence is 16 residues long. CDR1 and CDR2 (germline): SGHAT, FQDESV (reference sequence). CDR3 sequence: CASSLPRGTGSYEQYF. The DNA for the CDR3 is TGTGCCAGCAGCTTACCACGAGGGACCGGCTCCTACGAGCAGTACTTC. Variable domain in full (rest from reference TRBV11-1 and TRBJ2-7): EAEVAQSPRYKITEKSQAVAFWCDPISGHATLYWYRQILGQGPELLVQFQDESVVDDSQLPKDRFSAERLKGVDSTLKIQPAELGDSAMYLCASSLPRGTGSYEQYFGPGTRLTVT.

This clone was detected a few times. J is TRBJ2-7 and V is TRBV7-9, with D tentatively TRBD2 (6 bases). The germline CDR1 and CDR2 sequences are SEHNR and FQNEAQ (reference sequence). The CDR3 sequence is 15 residues long. Trimming shortened V by 5 bases and J by 6 bases, and 20 bases separated the two germline ends. The CDR3 sequence is CASSARMTKAGEQYF. In DNA form, the CDR3 reads TGTGCCAGCAGCGCCCGAATGACAAAAGCGGGCGAGCAGTACTTC.

In nucleotides, the CDR3 is TGTGCCAGCAGCTTCCGGGCCTCCCGGGGCACCGGGGAGCTGTTTTTT. This encodes CASSFRASRGTGELFF. The chain is built from TRBV13 and TRBJ2-2; TRBD2 might be the D (5 bases). Between the trimmed V and J ends, which lost 3 bases and 4 bases, there was a span of 15 bases. The CDR3 extends over 16 amino acids. CDR1 and CDR2 from the germline V gene are PRHDT and FYEKMQ (reference sequence).

This rearrangement joins TRBV19 to TRBJ1-1, with D maybe TRBD1 (5 bases). Germline CDR1 is LNHDA and CDR2 is SQIVND (reference sequence). Between the trimmed V and J ends, which lost 3 bases and 2 bases, there was a span of 7 bases. This CDR3 is 13 amino acids long. Written as DNA, the CDR3 is TGTGCCAGTAGTATTAGGGGCAACACTGAAGCTTTCTTT. The encoded protein is CASSIRGNTEAFF.

The rearrangement uses TRBV5-1 and TRBJ1-4, with 10 positions matching TRBD1. Germline values: CDR1 SGHRS, CDR2 YFSETQ. V trimming: 9 bases; J trimming: 7 bases; junction bases outside the gene matches: 9. The length of the CDR3 is 14 residues. The CDR3 nucleotides are TGCGCCACTAAACCGGGACAGGGGATTGAAAAACTGTTTTTT. It is translated as CATKPGQGIEKLFF.

The chain is built from TRBV7-2 and TRBJ2-1, with 7 bases aligning to TRBD2. From germline, CDR1 is SGHTA and CDR2 FQGNSA. Trimming at V came to 3 bases and at J to 1 base, leaving 6 bases not matched to a gene. The CDR3 has 16 amino acids. CDR3 amino acids: CASSLGGSVSYNEQFF. CDR3 nucleotides: TGTGCCAGCAGCTTGGGCGGGAGCGTATCCTACAATGAGCAGTTCTTC. Full variable domain (outside the CDR3, taken from reference TRBV7-2 and TRBJ2-1): GAGVSQSPSNKVTEKGKDVELRCDPISGHTALYWYRQSLGQGLEFLIYFQGNSAPDKSGLPSDRFSAERTGGSVSTLTIQRTQQEDSAVYLCASSLGGSVSYNEQFFGPGTRLTVL.

This chain joins TRBV4-2 and TRBJ1-2, with a weak D call TRBD1 (5 bases). The CDR3 covers 15 residues. The germline CDR1 and CDR2 sequences are LGHNA and YNFKEQ. The V and J ends lost 3 bases and 3 bases respectively, with 14 bases between them. Here the CDR3 reads CASSQGLGPDYGYTF. CDR3 coding DNA: TGTGCCAGCAGCCAGGGGCTAGGGCCGGACTATGGCTACACCTTC.

V is TRBV19 and J is TRBJ1-4; D may be TRBD1 (5 bases). CDR3 size: 13 residues. Germline CDR1 reads LNHDA; CDR2 reads SQIVND (reference sequence). Trimming stripped 3 bases from V and 7 bases from J, with 9 bases between. The CDR3 bases are TGTGCCAGTAGTATTGGGGGAAGTGAAAAACTGTTTTTT. It encodes CASSIGGSEKLFF.

The rearrangement uses TRBV29-1 and TRBJ2-3; D is unresolved. The V gene lost 6 bases and the J gene lost 2 bases, with 9 bases spanning the gap. Germline lookup yields CDR1 SQVTM and CDR2 ANQGSEA. The CDR3 contains 12 residues. The CDR3 coding sequence is TGCAGCGTCACAGCCGCCACAGATACGCAGTATTTT. This gives the protein CSVTAATDTQYF.

The chain recombines TRBV5-1 with TRBJ2-5; 11 positions agree with TRBD2. V dropped 8 bases and J dropped 0; count of bases not matched to a gene: 6. In germline, CDR1 is SGHRS, CDR2 YFSETQ. CDR3 size: 15 residues. The CDR3 nucleotides are TGCGCCAGTCGGACTAGCGGGCAGTACCAAGAGACCCAGTACTTC. Translating gives CASRTSGQYQETQYF.

The rearrangement joins TRBV9 to TRBJ2-7; possible D gene TRBD2, 5 bases. The germline V gene has CDR1 SGDLS and CDR2 YYNGEE. V lost 0 bases and J 7 bases, leaving 11 bases between the germline ends. This CDR3 contains 13 residues. CDR3 nucleotide sequence: TGTGCCAGCAGCGTAGAGAACACGGGGGAGCAGTACTTC. Translated, it gives CASSVENTGEQYF.

V gene TRBV28 combines with J gene TRBJ1-2; maybe TRBD1 (6 bases). CDR3 length equals 18 residues. Germline V gene lookup returns CDR1 MDHEN and CDR2 SYDVKM. Trimming removed 5 bases from V and 1 base from J, with 23 bases in between. The CDR3 here is CASSGHGSQGRGNYGYTF. CDR3 bases: TGTGCCAGCAGTGGGCATGGCTCGCAGGGGAGGGGTAACTATGGCTACACCTTC.

The CDR3 coding sequence is TGTGCCAGCTCACAGTCACGAGCGGGAGGCTCCTACAATGAGCAGTTCTTC. It encodes CASSQSRAGGSYNEQFF. V gene TRBV18 combines with J gene TRBJ2-1, with 9 bases identical to TRBD2. The CDR3 totals 17 residues. Germline CDR1 is KGHSH and CDR2 is LQKENI. The V gene end was trimmed by 4 bases and the J gene end by 0 bases; junction bases not matched to a gene: 7.

The V gene is TRBV28, the J gene TRBJ2-7, with 7 nucleotides matching TRBD2. Trimming cost V 5 bases and J 3 bases; bases outside gene matches: 7. CDR1 and CDR2 (germline): MDHEN, SYDVKM. The CDR3 contains 14 residues. The CDR3 sequence: CASSTREDLYEQYF. As DNA, the CDR3 is TGTGCCAGCAGTACACGGGAGGATCTCTACGAGCAGTACTTC. The full variable domain, in which reference TRBV28 and TRBJ2-7 provide the parts outside the CDR3, is DVKVTQSSRYLVKRTGEKVFLECVQDMDHENMFWYRQDPGLGLRLIYFSYDVKMKEKGDIPEGYSVSREKKERFSLILESASTNQTSMYLCASSTREDLYEQYFGPGTRLTVT.

The chain uses TRBV19 and TRBJ2-3; tentative D call: TRBD1 (5 bases). CDR1 and CDR2 (germline): LNHDA, SQIVND (reference sequence). Trimming pared 7 bases from V and 7 bases from J, leaving 15 bases between. This CDR3 has 13 residues. In DNA, the CDR3 is TGTGCCAGTAATAATCCAGGGCGATATACGCAGTATTTT. Translated: CASNNPGRYTQYF.